Presented here are 30 T cell receptor beta chains from one specimen sequenced in a study of technical replicates of blood from several donors. Sequencing was performed with immunoSEQ multiplex PCR; in TCRdb, only in-frame clones are kept and a portion is missing. The sample lists some 76,000 clones, 85% to 95% occurring once. The sequencing sample was made of T cells isolated from PBMCs. These TCRs come from a human donor in good health.

This rearrangement joins TRBV28 to TRBJ1-1; D is unclear. Trimming removed 9 bases from V and 4 bases from J, with 30 bases in between. Per germline, CDR1 MDHEN and CDR2 SYDVKM. The CDR3 extends over 18 amino acids. CDR3 region: CARTGSAQPPPERTEAFF. CDR3 DNA sequence: TGTGCCAGAACTGGGTCGGCACAGCCGCCCCCCGAACGCACTGAAGCTTTCTTT.

The chain carries TRBV27 and TRBJ2-3; 8 bases match TRBD2. CDR3 length: 13 amino acids. V shed 10 bases, J shed 2 bases, and the junction held 5 bases outside the gene matches. The V gene's germline CDR1 is MNHEY and CDR2 SMNVEV (reference sequence). The CDR3, as DNA: TGTGCCACCAGACTAGCGTACACAGATACGCAGTATTTT. This translates into CATRLAYTDTQYF.

The chain is built from TRBV4-1 and TRBJ2-1; TRBD2 matches 11 bases. The V segment lost 4 bases and the J segment 4 bases; nucleotides outside the gene matches: 9. This CDR3 region has 17 residues. Germline V gene lookup returns CDR1 MGHRA and CDR2 YSYEKL. The CDR3 nucleotides read TGCGCCAGCAGCCCTTCACTAGCGGGAGAAGTTTACAATGAGCAGTTCTTC. Residues: CASSPSLAGEVYNEQFF.

The genes are TRBV27 and TRBJ2-7, with 8 positions matching TRBD2. This CDR3 spans 16 amino acids. CDR1 MNHEY and CDR2 SMNVEV come from the germline V gene (reference sequence). The V segment lost 5 bases and the J segment 5 bases; nucleotides outside the gene matches: 14. CDR3 loop: CASSPLGAGAGDEQYF. The CDR3 DNA reads TGTGCCAGCAGTCCCCTGGGAGCGGGAGCCGGAGACGAGCAGTACTTC.

This clone was detected only once. The chain employs TRBV10-3 and TRBJ2-2; D is perhaps TRBD1 (6 bases). The CDR3 is 17 amino acids. V was pared by 5 bases and J by 0 bases, with 16 bases between. The germline V gene has CDR1 ENHRY and CDR2 SYGVKD. CDR3 nucleotide sequence: TGTGCCATCAGTAAAACTGGACAGATATCGAACACCGGGGAGCTGTTTTTT. The encoded protein is CAISKTGQISNTGELFF.

This chain links TRBV2 with TRBJ2-1, with D tentatively TRBD2 (6 bases). Trimming took off 3 bases at V and 8 bases at J, with 17 bases between the two ends. In germline, CDR1 is SNHLY, CDR2 FYNNEI. The CDR3 has 15 residues. The CDR3 region is CASSEWVGGNDEQFF. As DNA, the CDR3 is TGTGCCAGCAGTGAGTGGGTGGGAGGTAATGATGAGCAGTTCTTC.

The chain joins TRBV14 to TRBJ2-4, with 7 positions matching TRBD1. The CDR3 has 14 amino acids. Germline lookup yields CDR1 SGHDN and CDR2 FVKESK. Losses at the gene ends were 3 bases for V and 6 bases for J; bases not matched to a gene: 5. The CDR3 region is CASSQGTALNIQYF. CDR3 DNA: TGTGCCAGCAGCCAGGGGACAGCCTTAAACATTCAGTACTTC.

This clone occurred once. The chain carries TRBV5-4 and TRBJ2-5; 8 bases are a match to TRBD1. Germline loops: CDR1 SGHNT, CDR2 YYREEE (reference sequence). The CDR3 has 15 residues. V gave up 4 bases and J gave up 5 bases; unmatched junction bases: 10. CDR3 sequence reads: CASSPDRAPSETQYF. For the CDR3, the DNA is TGTGCCAGCAGCCCGGACAGGGCCCCAAGCGAGACCCAGTACTTC.

This clone showed up just a few times. The chain employs TRBV30 and TRBJ1-1; D call uncertain. The germline V gene has CDR1 GTSNPN and CDR2 SVGIG (reference sequence). The V gene lost 0 bases and the J gene lost 3 bases, with 17 bases spanning the gap. CDR3 length: 16 residues. CDR3: CAWSVFGANLDTEAFF. DNA of the CDR3: TGTGCCTGGAGTGTATTCGGAGCGAATTTGGACACTGAAGCTTTCTTT.

The rearrangement joins TRBV5-6 to TRBJ1-1, with no clear D. The CDR3 is 15 residues long. V dropped 3 bases and J dropped 0 bases, with 12 bases sitting between them. From germline, CDR1 is SGHDT and CDR2 YYEEEE. In DNA, the CDR3 is TGTGCCAGCAGCTATTTAAATCTCCTGAACACTGAAGCTTTCTTT. Protein product: CASSYLNLLNTEAFF.

There are a few counts of this clone. The gene calls are TRBV19 and TRBJ2-7, with TRBD1 matching 7 bases. This CDR3 has 13 amino acids. Germline trimming cut 4 bases from V and 3 bases from J; bases unmatched to any gene: 3. Germline CDR1 LNHDA, CDR2 SQIVND (reference sequence). In DNA form, the CDR3 reads TGTGCCAGTAGTAAGGGACAGTACTACGAGCAGTACTTC. Protein sequence: CASSKGQYYEQYF.

The CDR3, as DNA: TGTGCCAGCAGCTTGGAATTCCGAGAACAAGAGACCCAGTACTTC. Protein sequence: CASSLEFREQETQYF. V gene TRBV5-4 combines with J gene TRBJ2-5; no firm D call. Germline V gives CDR1 SGHNT, CDR2 YYREEE (reference sequence). The CDR3 runs to 15 residues. V was pared by 0 bases and J by 2 bases, with 11 bases between. The full variable domain, completed using reference TRBV5-4 and TRBJ2-5, is ETGVTQSPTHLIKTRGQQVTLRCSSQSGHNTVSWYQQALGQGPQFIFQYYREEENGRGNFPPRFSGLQFPNYSSELNVNALELDDSALYLCASSLEFREQETQYFGPGTRLLVL.

The chain has TRBV11-2 and TRBJ1-1; 7 nucleotides line up with TRBD1. This CDR3 has 15 residues. J lost 8 bases, V lost 1 base, and 10 bases had no gene match. Germline loops: CDR1 SGHAT, CDR2 FQNNGV. CDR3 nucleotides: TGTGCCAGCAGCTTAGCCACCAGGGGGGTATCGGAAGCTTTCTTT. Translated: CASSLATRGVSEAFF.

The rearrangement uses TRBV18 and TRBJ1-2; maybe TRBD1 (6 bases). V was cut by 6 bases and J by 4 bases, with 15 bases left in between. Looked up from germline, CDR1 is KGHSH and CDR2 is LQKENI. The CDR3 totals 14 residues. CDR3 residues: CASSPSGTPYGYTF. The CDR3 DNA follows: TGTGCCAGCTCTCCCAGCGGGACACCCTATGGCTACACCTTC.

V is TRBV19 and J is TRBJ1-4, with 9 bases identical to TRBD1. J gave up 3 bases and V 4 bases, and 6 bases lay outside the gene matches. Germline loops: CDR1 LNHDA, CDR2 SQIVND (reference sequence). The CDR3 length is 16 residues. CDR3 residues: CASSRDREGSNEKLFF. CDR3 in DNA: TGTGCCAGTAGTAGGGACAGGGAAGGGTCTAATGAAAAACTGTTTTTT.

V gene TRBV6-1 combines with J gene TRBJ2-5; possibly TRBD1 for D (5 bases). Trimming took 7 bases from V and 5 from J, leaving 20 bases between them. The germline V gene encodes CDR1 MNHNS and CDR2 SASEGT. CDR3 size: 15 residues. The CDR3: CASNRRDSIQETQYF. The CDR3 DNA reads as TGTGCCAGCAACAGGCGAGATTCCATCCAGGAGACCCAGTACTTC.

The chain combines TRBV18 with TRBJ2-1; the D is unclear. Germline V CDR1 and CDR2: KGHSH, LQKENI. The length of the CDR3 is 15 residues. V was clipped by 5 bases and J by 1 base, with 12 bases between them. The CDR3: CASSYDGASYNEQFF. CDR3 nucleotide sequence: TGTGCCAGCTCATACGACGGAGCATCCTACAATGAGCAGTTCTTC.

The chain uses TRBV5-1 and TRBJ1-2; D is uncertain. CDR3 length: 13 residues. V was clipped by 4 bases and J by 7 bases, with 14 bases between them. CDR1 is SGHRS and CDR2 is YFSETQ in the germline V gene. The DNA for the CDR3 is TGCGCCAGCAGCGAGACAAACCGGTTTGGCTACACCTTC. Translating gives CASSETNRFGYTF.

The chain joins TRBV28 to TRBJ2-2, with TRBD2 as a possible D gene (7 bases). The CDR3 is made up of 17 amino acids. Trimming removed 0 bases from V and 3 bases from J, with 14 bases in between. The germline gives CDR1 MDHEN, CDR2 SYDVKM. The CDR3 nucleotides are TGTGCCAGCAGTTTATGGCGGGGGCGTTTTGACACCGGGGAGCTGTTTTTT. Protein: CASSLWRGRFDTGELFF.

This chain uses TRBV7-9 with TRBJ2-1, with D uncertain. There are 13 residues in the CDR3. CDR1 is SEHNR, CDR2 FQNEAQ, per germline (reference sequence). With 1 base removed from V and 7 bases from J, the gap between germline ends came to 8 bases. As DNA, the CDR3 is TGTGCCAGCAGCTTAGAAGCGTTGAATGAGCAGTTCTTC. The encoded protein is CASSLEALNEQFF.

The V and J genes are TRBV11-3 and TRBJ2-7; TRBD2 might be the D (5 bases). The CDR3 is 14 amino acids. V was pared by 2 bases and J by 2 bases, with 10 bases between. The germline V gene encodes CDR1 SGHNT and CDR2 YENEEA. CDR3 DNA sequence: TGTGCCAGCAGCTTATACGGGGAAACCTACGAGCAGTACTTC. This sequence encodes CASSLYGETYEQYF.

V gene TRBV10-3 combines with J gene TRBJ2-7, with 8 bases aligning to TRBD1. Germline loops: CDR1 ENHRY, CDR2 SYGVKD. The CDR3 consists of 15 residues. V dropped 10 bases and J dropped 0; count of bases not matched to a gene: 11. The CDR3 nucleotides are TGTGCCACCAGAACGAACAGGGGGTTCTCCTACGAGCAGTACTTC. This sequence encodes CATRTNRGFSYEQYF.

This clone occurred once. The chain joins TRBV18 to TRBJ1-1; D is unclear. From germline, CDR1 is KGHSH and CDR2 LQKENI. The CDR3 covers 13 residues. The ends were cut back, 8 bases at V and 4 bases at J, with 14 bases in the middle. This CDR3 is CASLREGGTEAFF. For the CDR3, the DNA is TGTGCCAGCCTAAGGGAGGGAGGCACTGAAGCTTTCTTT. Drawing the rest from reference TRBV18 and TRBJ1-1, the complete variable domain is NAGVMQNPRHLVRRRGQEARLRCSPMKGHSHVYWYRQLPEEGLKFMVYLQKENIIDESGMPKERFSAEFPKEGPSILRIQQVVRGDSAAYFCASLREGGTEAFFGQGTRLTVV.

This chain uses TRBV10-3 with TRBJ2-1; 7 bases agree with TRBD1. This CDR3 has 13 amino acids. The junction had 2 bases not matched to a gene; V was cut back by 2 bases and J by 7 bases. Germline loops: CDR1 ENHRY, CDR2 SYGVKD. The CDR3 loop reads CAISEGQDNEQFF. CDR3 DNA: TGTGCCATCAGTGAGGGACAGGATAATGAGCAGTTCTTC.

J is TRBJ2-5 and V is TRBV20-1; 7 nucleotides agree with TRBD1. The DNA end favors TRBJ2-7, so the J call may be wrong. Germline lookup yields CDR1 DFQATT and CDR2 SNEGSKA (reference sequence). CDR3 length equals 11 residues. CDR3 in DNA: TGCAGTGCCACAGGGGTTGGCGAGCAGTACTTC. Translation: CSATGVGEQYF.

The rearrangement joins TRBV13 to TRBJ2-3; possibly TRBD1 for D (6 bases). The germline gives CDR1 PRHDT, CDR2 FYEKMQ (reference sequence). The ends were cut back, 3 bases at V and 4 bases at J, with 8 bases in the middle. CDR3 length: 13 amino acids. As DNA, the CDR3 is TGTGCCAGCAGCTTCGAGGGGGCAGATACGCAGTATTTT. Protein product: CASSFEGADTQYF.

The genes are TRBV7-9 and TRBJ2-7, with TRBD1 identical over 7 bases. Trimming removed 4 bases from V and 1 base from J; junction bases left unmatched: 1. The CDR3 has 13 residues. The V gene's germline CDR1 is SEHNR and CDR2 FQNEAQ (reference sequence). The CDR3 nucleotides read TGTGCCAGCAGCTGGGACAGTTCCTACGAGCAGTACTTC. This encodes CASSWDSSYEQYF.

This CDR3 reads CASSFTGLLQPQHF. The CDR3 bases are TGTGCCAGCAGTTTTACAGGTTTGTTGCAGCCCCAGCATTTT. V usage is TRBV6-5 and J usage is TRBJ1-5; TRBD1 might be the D (5 bases). CDR3 length: 14 residues. The V end was cut by 4 bases, the J end by 7 bases, with 14 bases between. The germline gives CDR1 MNHEY, CDR2 SVGAGI.

This chain uses TRBV10-3 with TRBJ1-5; possibly TRBD1 for D (6 bases). The CDR3 extends over 14 amino acids. Germline V gene lookup returns CDR1 ENHRY and CDR2 SYGVKD. V gave up 3 bases and J gave up 6 bases, with 12 bases separating them. The CDR3 is CAISDGTTVQPQHF. The CDR3 DNA reads as TGTGCCATCAGTGACGGGACAACCGTTCAGCCCCAGCATTTT.

The chain combines TRBV6-5 with TRBJ2-7, with 7 bases matching TRBD1. The CDR3 loop spans 14 amino acids. CDR1 and CDR2 (germline): MNHEY, SVGAGI. The trim removed 6 bases at V and 6 bases at J, leaving 11 bases unmatched. The chain's CDR3 is CASRQDRVGFEQYF. The CDR3 region has the DNA TGTGCCAGCAGACAAGACAGGGTGGGGTTCGAGCAGTACTTC.